This T cell receptor (beta chain) stems from a study of T-cell reconstitution after alpha-beta-depleted transplantation in children. V lost 4 bases to trimming and J lost 5 bases, with 15 bases between them. The CDR3 is made up of 15 amino acids. The germline V gene has CDR1 MNHEY and CDR2 SVGAGI. Unique molecular identifiers were used to barcode this TCRbeta library. Each CDR3 protein gets one entry after TCRdb re-called the PCR reads with MiXCR. The sample lists approximately 350,000 distinct CDR3 sequences; 13% were seen once. Many counts were recorded for this clonotype. The V gene is TRBV6-5, the J gene TRBJ2-1; D perhaps matches TRBD2 (6 bases). The sample was PBMCs, taken from the stem cell graft. The source of this sequence is a human donor who donated a stem cell graft to a child with Fanconi anemia. CDR3 DNA: TGTGCCAGCAGTTCCCGACCCGGGACTGACAATGAGCAGTTCTTC. Amino acids: CASSSRPGTDNEQFF.